This T cell receptor (beta chain) derives from a study of T cells after yellow fever vaccination. General study results and limits: Post-booster reappearance was seen for most primary-vaccination clones (around 96% CD4, roughly 88% CD8). It was the secondary response that reached its peak faster, day 5 versus 15, but it was weaker.

Germline-derived CDR1 and CDR2 are SGHTA and FQGNSA. V lost 3 bases to trimming and J lost 0 bases, with 13 bases between them. The CDR3 covers 16 residues. This clonotype was recorded at least ten times. No antigen is known for it. 5'RACE template switching generated TCR cDNA, adding a universal primer site and UMIs. TCRdb reanalysed the 5' RACE reads using MiXCR and keeps one entry per CDR3 protein. The sample lists 100,000 to 150,000 distinct CDR3 sequences, about 7% occurring once. The V call is TRBV7-2, the J call TRBJ2-3; D gene ambiguous. The sample here was CD4+ T cells sorted from PBMCs, taken around 45 days after the first yellow fever vaccination. The sequence came from a young man who received the YFV17D yellow fever vaccine. Here the CDR3 DNA reads TGTGCCAGCAGCTTGATGGACCAACTTAGCACAGATACGCAGTATTTT. Residues: CASSLMDQLSTDTQYF.